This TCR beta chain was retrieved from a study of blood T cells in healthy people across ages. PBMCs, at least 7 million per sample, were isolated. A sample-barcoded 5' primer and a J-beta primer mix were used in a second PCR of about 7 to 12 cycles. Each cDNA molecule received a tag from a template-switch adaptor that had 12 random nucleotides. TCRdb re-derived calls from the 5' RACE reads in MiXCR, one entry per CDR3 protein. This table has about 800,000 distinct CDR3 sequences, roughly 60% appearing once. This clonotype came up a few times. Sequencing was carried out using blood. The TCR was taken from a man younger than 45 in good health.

CDR3 DNA sequence: TGCAGTGCGAGCCCCCGCCGACTAGCGGGGGGATTCGGTACGCAGTATTTT. Translated, it gives CSASPRRLAGGFGTQYF. V and J are TRBV20-1 and TRBJ2-3; 13 positions match TRBD2. Germline CDR1 is DFQATT and CDR2 is SNEGSKA (reference sequence). Germline trimming cut 6 bases from V and 8 bases from J; bases unmatched to any gene: 17. CDR3 length equals 17 residues.